These 29 T cell receptor beta chains came from one sample sequenced in a study of blood T cell repertoires in COVID-19. Sequencing was performed with immunoSEQ multiplex PCR; in TCRdb, only in-frame clones are kept and a portion is missing. The sample has about 5,600 clones, approximately 84% seen once. What was sequenced was peripheral blood. The source of these receptors is a human donor in a cohort sampled during active COVID-19.

V and J are TRBV4-3 and TRBJ2-1; D is unclear. Trimming shortened V by 0 bases and J by 0 bases, and 12 bases separated the two germline ends. The CDR3 has 17 amino acids. Germline V gene sequence: CDR1 LGHNA, CDR2 YSLEER. Here the CDR3 DNA reads TGCGCCAGCAGCCAAGATCTTGACACGAGCTCCTACAATGAGCAGTTCTTC. It encodes CASSQDLDTSSYNEQFF.

This chain connects TRBV7-2 to TRBJ2-3, with TRBD1 matching over 8 bases. Germline V gene data show CDR1 as SGHTA and CDR2 as FQGNSA. This CDR3 has 16 residues. The trim removed 1 base at V and 2 bases at J, leaving 5 bases unmatched. This CDR3 reads CASSLGGGQVTDTQYF. In DNA, the CDR3 is TGTGCCAGCAGCTTAGGTGGGGGACAGGTCACAGATACGCAGTATTTT.

This clone came up once. The chain uses TRBV7-8 and TRBJ2-5; 10 bases agree with TRBD2. The CDR3 has 15 amino acids. With V trimmed by 5 bases and J by 5 bases, 8 bases remained unmatched. CDR1 SGHVS and CDR2 FQNEAQ come from the germline V gene. The CDR3 here is CASSPPLAGVETQYF. The CDR3 bases are TGTGCCAGCAGCCCCCCCCTAGCGGGAGTTGAGACCCAGTACTTC.

This clone was seen once. The rearrangement uses TRBV27 and TRBJ2-2; TRBD1 matches 8 bases. The germline CDR1 and CDR2 sequences are MNHEY and SMNVEV (reference sequence). V was clipped by 7 bases and J by 0 bases; unmatched bases: 7. This CDR3 contains 16 residues. This chain's CDR3 is CASTSSQGANTGELFF. The CDR3 DNA reads as TGTGCCAGCACCTCGTCACAGGGGGCGAACACCGGGGAGCTGTTTTTT.

The chain joins TRBV27 to TRBJ2-7, with D possibly matching TRBD1 (6 bases). V lost 0 bases and J 2 bases, leaving 11 bases between the germline ends. The length of the CDR3 is 15 residues. Germline CDR1 MNHEY, CDR2 SMNVEV (reference sequence). The CDR3 protein is CASSLSQGLTYEQYF. The DNA of the CDR3 is TGTGCCAGCAGTTTATCGCAGGGGCTCACCTACGAGCAGTACTTC.

The gene calls are TRBV7-2 and TRBJ2-5, with 7 bases aligning to TRBD2. This CDR3 is built from 14 residues. Unmatched junction bases numbered 5, after V lost 5 bases and J lost 2 bases. The V gene's germline CDR1 is SGHTA and CDR2 FQGNSA. CDR3 DNA sequence: TGTGCCAGCAGCCCAAGCGGGGCGCAAGAGACCCAGTACTTC. This translates into CASSPSGAQETQYF.

This chain joins TRBV24-1 and TRBJ2-1, with TRBD2 matching over 7 bases. The germline CDR1 and CDR2 sequences are KGHDR and SFDVKD. V was pared by 5 bases and J by 7 bases, with 10 bases of the junction left unmatched. The CDR3 covers 15 residues. In DNA form, the CDR3 reads TGTGCCACCAGTGGTCTGGGGGAGGGGCGGAATGAGCAGTTCTTC. Translation: CATSGLGEGRNEQFF.

The chain links TRBV2 to TRBJ2-7, with 9 bases fitting TRBD1. Germline V gives CDR1 SNHLY, CDR2 FYNNEI. J was trimmed by 4 bases and V by 9 bases; bases with no gene match: 7. This CDR3 has 13 residues. The CDR3 sequence: CARGGTGHYEQYF. In DNA form, the CDR3 reads TGTGCCAGGGGTGGGACAGGGCATTACGAGCAGTACTTC. Full variable domain (remainder filled in from reference TRBV2 and TRBJ2-7): EPEVTQTPSHQVTQMGQEVILRCVPISNHLYFYWYRQILGQKVEFLVSFYNNEISEKSEIFDDQFSVERPDGSNFTLKIRSTKLEDSAMYFCARGGTGHYEQYFGPGTRLTVT.

By proportion, this clone is large. DNA for the CDR3: TGCAGTGCTAGTTCTATACTAGCGGACACAGATACGCAGTATTTT. Encoded protein: CSASSILADTDTQYF. This chain uses TRBV20-1 with TRBJ2-3; 8 positions match TRBD2. The V segment lost 3 bases and the J segment 2 bases; nucleotides outside the gene matches: 7. This CDR3 region has 15 residues. CDR1 DFQATT and CDR2 SNEGSKA come from the germline V gene (reference sequence).

The J gene is TRBJ1-1, the V gene TRBV19; no clear D. V lost 3 bases and J lost 1, with 6 bases in between. Germline V gene sequence: CDR1 LNHDA, CDR2 SQIVND (reference sequence). This CDR3 is 13 amino acids long. The CDR3 region is CASSIGGNTEAFF. For the CDR3, the DNA is TGTGCCAGTAGTATCGGCGGGAACACTGAAGCTTTCTTT.

This chain links TRBV6-1 with TRBJ1-2; D ambiguous. Trimming pared 3 bases from V and 4 bases from J, leaving 6 bases between. Germline assignment: CDR1 MNHNS and CDR2 SASEGT. There are 12 residues in the CDR3. The CDR3 nucleotides are TGTGCCAGCAGTGAGAACAGCTATGGCTACACCTTC. Translating it yields CASSENSYGYTF.

The rearrangement joins TRBV6-5 to TRBJ2-7; D is perhaps TRBD2 (6 bases). V was trimmed by 5 bases and J by 3 bases, leaving 14 bases between them. This CDR3 has 14 residues. Germline V gene data show CDR1 as MNHEY and CDR2 as SVGAGI. The CDR3 nucleotides read TGTGCCAGCAGTCCTCTGGGGGGACGCTACGAGCAGTACTTC. It specifies CASSPLGGRYEQYF.

The chain is built from TRBV10-3 and TRBJ2-6; D unresolved. V lost 2 bases to trimming and J lost 1 base, with 9 bases between them. The germline CDR1 and CDR2 sequences are ENHRY and SYGVKD. CDR3 length: 16 amino acids. The CDR3 protein is CAISERGGSGANVLTF. The CDR3 region has the DNA TGTGCCATCAGTGAGCGCGGTGGATCTGGGGCCAACGTCCTGACTTTC.

The J gene is TRBJ1-2, the V gene TRBV5-1, with D tentatively TRBD1 (5 bases). Germline CDR1 and CDR2: SGHRS and YFSETQ. Trimming removed 4 bases from V and 5 bases from J, with 15 bases in between. The CDR3 sequence is 14 residues long. The CDR3 region has the DNA TGCGCCAGCAGCCTCGCGGGGCTAATATATGGCTACACCTTC. It yields the protein CASSLAGLIYGYTF.

The rearrangement joins TRBV28 to TRBJ2-2; 8 bases agree with TRBD2. Germline CDR1 is MDHEN and CDR2 is SYDVKM. V shed 5 bases, J shed 2 bases, and the junction held 4 bases outside the gene matches. CDR3 size: 15 residues. The CDR3 protein is CASSSGGSNTGELFF. The CDR3 coding sequence is TGTGCCAGCAGTAGCGGGGGTAGCAACACCGGGGAGCTGTTTTTT.

This clone has only a few counts. The chain couples TRBV14 to TRBJ2-1, with TRBD1 matching 7 bases. Losses at the gene ends were 1 base for V and 6 bases for J; bases not matched to a gene: 3. Germline CDR1 SGHDN, CDR2 FVKESK. The CDR3 is made up of 14 amino acids. The DNA for the CDR3 is TGTGCCAGCAGCCAAGCGACAGGGTTCAATGAGCAGTTCTTC. Protein product: CASSQATGFNEQFF.

This clone occurred a few times. V is TRBV6-5 and J is TRBJ2-2; 7 nucleotides align to TRBD1. V dropped 2 bases and J dropped 7; count of bases not matched to a gene: 4. The CDR3 loop spans 14 amino acids. The germline V gene encodes CDR1 MNHEY and CDR2 SVGAGI. The CDR3 region is CASSYHRGNGELFF. The CDR3 DNA reads as TGTGCCAGCAGTTACCACAGGGGAAACGGGGAGCTGTTTTTT.

This clone has a handful of counts. The chain recombines TRBV2 with TRBJ2-7; the D gene is possibly TRBD1 (6 bases). The germline V and J ends were trimmed by 1 base and 3 bases, with 10 bases remaining between them. Per the germline V gene, CDR1 is SNHLY and CDR2 is FYNNEI. The CDR3 spans 14 residues. CDR3 DNA: TGTGCCAGCAGTGAAGGGTGGACAGTCTACGAGCAGTACTTC. It codes for CASSEGWTVYEQYF.

The CDR3 coding sequence is TGTGCCAGCAGTGACATCCTTGGACTACTTGAGCAGTTCTTC. It is translated as CASSDILGLLEQFF. The V and J genes are TRBV6-1 and TRBJ2-1; the D gene is possibly TRBD2 (6 bases). Trimming shortened V by 3 bases and J by 9 bases, and 15 bases separated the two germline ends. Germline V gene data show CDR1 as MNHNS and CDR2 as SASEGT. The CDR3 is 14 residues long.

The V gene is TRBV19, the J gene TRBJ1-2; a weak D match, TRBD1 (6 bases). V lost 7 bases and J lost 6, with 15 bases in between. Germline values: CDR1 LNHDA, CDR2 SQIVND (reference sequence). CDR3 length equals 13 residues. The CDR3 DNA reads as TGTGCCAGTAACGGACAGTACTTCGATGGCTACACCTTC. Translation gives CASNGQYFDGYTF.

The chain carries TRBV4-1 and TRBJ2-7; TRBD1 might be the D (5 bases). The germline V gene encodes CDR1 MGHRA and CDR2 YSYEKL. This CDR3 region has 17 residues. Trimming cost V 4 bases and J 5 bases, with 24 bases left between them. The CDR3 DNA sequence: TGCGCCAGCAGCCTTGCCCCCACAGGATGGTCTAACGACGAGCAGTACTTC. This encodes CASSLAPTGWSNDEQYF.

The chain carries TRBV19 and TRBJ1-1; TRBD1 aligns across 11 bases. The ends lost 6 bases at V and 0 bases at J; junction bases unmatched: 9. CDR1 is LNHDA, CDR2 SQIVND, per germline (reference sequence). This CDR3 has 17 residues. The CDR3, as DNA: TGTGCCAGTAGACATATCTCGGGACAGGGGGTGAACACTGAAGCTTTCTTT. Its protein product is CASRHISGQGVNTEAFF.

The CDR3 protein is CASTADSSQETQYF. The DNA for the CDR3 is TGTGCCAGCACCGCGGACTCGTCCCAAGAGACCCAGTACTTC. This chain uses TRBV28 with TRBJ2-5; perhaps TRBD2 as D (5 bases). The CDR3 totals 14 residues. Germline V CDR1 and CDR2: MDHEN, SYDVKM. Trimming removed 7 bases from V and 1 base from J, with 13 bases in between.

V is TRBV29-1 and J is TRBJ1-4; D is perhaps TRBD1 (6 bases). Germline V gene sequence: CDR1 SQVTM, CDR2 ANQGSEA. The CDR3 has 14 amino acids. V lost 6 bases, J lost 6 bases, and 17 bases lay in between. CDR3 nucleotides: TGCAGCGTCGGGTCTGGGGGCGTTGATGAAAAACTGTTTTTT. Its protein product is CSVGSGGVDEKLFF.

The V gene is TRBV7-9, the J gene TRBJ1-3; D uncertain. CDR3 length equals 14 residues. CDR1 and CDR2 (germline): SEHNR, FQNEAQ (reference sequence). V shed 5 bases and J shed 2 bases, with 10 bases lying between them. The CDR3 loop is CASSREATGNTIYF. CDR3 sequence (DNA): TGTGCCAGCAGCCGAGAGGCAACTGGAAACACCATATATTTT.

This clone has just one count. Here the CDR3 DNA reads TGTGCCAGCAGCAAGACAGGGGGAAATCAGCCCCAGCATTTT. This codes for CASSKTGGNQPQHF. This chain connects TRBV7-9 to TRBJ1-5; TRBD1 matches at 9 bases. V shed 5 bases and J 4 bases; nucleotides not matched to a gene: 3. The CDR3 is 14 residues long. Germline V gives CDR1 SEHNR, CDR2 FQNEAQ (reference sequence).

The J gene is TRBJ2-7, the V gene TRBV30, with 9 nucleotides matching TRBD1. The CDR3 sequence is 13 residues long. Germline CDR1 reads GTSNPN; CDR2 reads SVGIG (reference sequence). Germline trimming cut 2 bases from V and 6 bases from J; bases unmatched to any gene: 5. The CDR3 nucleotides read TGTGCCTGGAGTCCACGGACAGGGGTCGAGCAGTACTTC. Translated, it gives CAWSPRTGVEQYF.

The rearrangement links TRBV5-1 to TRBJ2-5; TRBD1 agrees at 7 bases. V lost 3 bases to trimming and J lost 0 bases; unmatched junction nucleotides: 2. CDR1 is SGHRS, CDR2 YFSETQ, per germline. The CDR3 sequence is 14 residues long. CDR3 protein: CASSSGTDQETQYF. The CDR3 region has the DNA TGCGCCAGCAGCTCCGGGACAGACCAAGAGACCCAGTACTTC.

CDR3 nucleotide sequence: TGTGCCAGCAGCGCCGGGACAGGGGGTTCACCCCTCCACTTT. This codes for CASSAGTGGSPLHF. The chain joins TRBV6-4 to TRBJ1-6, with TRBD1 matching over 11 bases. Germline V gene lookup returns CDR1 MRHNA and CDR2 SNTAGT. The length of the CDR3 is 14 residues. The V segment lost 6 bases and the J segment 9 bases; nucleotides outside the gene matches: 4.